The 32 T cell receptor beta chains presented below share a single source sample, sequenced in a study of CD8 T cells in ankylosing spondylitis (dated by TCRdb to 2015 to 2018). Libraries were constructed by 5' RACE. The run used an Illumina HiSeq 2500. The public reads were quality trimmed at Q25 with fastp and then assembled into clones with MiXCR by TCRdb, keeping productive beta chains. Rows with a matching CDR3 protein are joined into one entry that keeps the most common DNA and genes. Recorded for this sample are some 270,000 distinct CDR3 sequences; 18% of them occurred a single time. Jointly, the top ten make up around a third of the sample. The sequencing sample was made of blood, either unsorted or a sorted T cell fraction (not recorded which). All receptors derive from a male donor with ankylosing spondylitis or in good health (not recorded which).

This chain connects TRBV12-3 or TRBV12-4 to TRBJ2-7; no reliable D call. The V end was cut by 6 bases, the J end by 0 bases, with 9 bases between. The CDR3 runs to 13 residues. CDR3 region: CASSLSVSYEQYF. Here the CDR3 DNA reads TGTGCCAGCAGCCTGTCGGTCTCCTACGAGCAGTACTTC.

The V call is TRBV7-3, the J call TRBJ1-1; D is uncertain. V lost 1 base and J lost 0, with 12 bases in between. Germline V gives CDR1 SGHTA, CDR2 FQGTGA. The CDR3 extends over 16 amino acids. The CDR3 sequence is CASSLNPPVLNTEAFF. In DNA, the CDR3 is TGTGCCAGCAGCTTAAACCCTCCCGTATTGAACACTGAAGCTTTCTTT.

The rearrangement uses TRBV27 and TRBJ2-7, with 7 nucleotides matching TRBD2. Germline lookup yields CDR1 MNHEY and CDR2 SMNVEV (reference sequence). This CDR3 has 15 residues. Trimming cost V 2 bases and J 2 bases; bases outside gene matches: 6. CDR3 in DNA: TGTGCCAGCAGTTTAGGAGCGGGACCCCCCTACGAGCAGTACTTC. Translating gives CASSLGAGPPYEQYF.

This clonotype was observed a handful of times. This chain uses TRBV6-1 with TRBJ1-6; perhaps TRBD1 as D (5 bases). This CDR3 contains 14 residues. From germline, CDR1 is MNHNS and CDR2 SASEGT. Trimming took 10 bases from V and 7 from J, leaving 17 bases between them. The CDR3 sequence: CAIHPGRNNSPLHF. The CDR3 region has the DNA TGTGCCATACACCCAGGGAGGAACAATTCACCCCTCCACTTT.

This chain connects TRBV27 to TRBJ2-7; no firm D call. The germline V and J ends were trimmed by 4 bases and 7 bases, with 11 bases remaining between them. The CDR3 sequence is 12 residues long. The germline gives CDR1 MNHEY, CDR2 SMNVEV (reference sequence). CDR3 amino acids: CASSYPNGEQYF. The CDR3, as DNA: TGTGCCAGCAGTTACCCTAATGGGGAGCAGTACTTC.

Turning to this clonotype: A read error is possible here, since a much larger clone lies one base away. The chain is built from TRBV12-3 or TRBV12-4 and TRBJ2-7; D unclear. The CDR3 spans 12 residues. CDR3 loop: CAISFVPYEQYF. CDR3 sequence (DNA): TGTGCCATCAGTTTCGTTCCCTACGAGCAGTACTTC.

This clonotype was observed a few times. The chain combines TRBV4-1 with TRBJ1-5, with D hard to call. CDR3 size: 14 residues. Per the germline V gene, CDR1 is MGHRA and CDR2 is YSYEKL. The V end was cut by 0 bases, the J end by 4 bases, with 7 bases between. CDR3 in DNA: TGCGCCAGCAGCCAAGATCCCCGGAATCAGCCCCAGCATTTT. It translates to CASSQDPRNQPQHF.

Only a few counts were recorded for this clonotype. This rearrangement joins TRBV20-1 to TRBJ1-5; D is possibly TRBD1 (5 bases). Germline lookup yields CDR1 DFQATT and CDR2 SNEGSKA (reference sequence). The CDR3 contains 15 residues. The V gene lost 7 bases and the J gene lost 2 bases, with 18 bases spanning the gap. CDR3 residues: CSGSGRGFGNQPQHF. The CDR3 DNA is TGCAGTGGATCAGGGCGCGGGTTCGGCAATCAGCCCCAGCATTTT.

The genes are TRBV5-1 and TRBJ1-1, with D perhaps TRBD1 (6 bases). With 0 bases removed from V and 1 base from J, the gap between germline ends came to 13 bases. This CDR3 comprises 16 residues. Germline V lookup: CDR1 SGHRS, CDR2 YFSETQ. CDR3 coding DNA: TGCGCCAGCAGCTTGGACAGGGTCACCCGGAACACTGAAGCTTTCTTT. Protein product: CASSLDRVTRNTEAFF.

This clonotype was observed once. Just one base apart from a much larger clone, this may be a read error. The CDR3: CSARKLDSSYNEQFF. DNA for the CDR3: TGCAGTGCTAGAAAACTGGACAGTTCCTACAATGAGCAGTTCTTC. This sequence joins TRBV20-1 and TRBJ2-1, with D perhaps TRBD1 (6 bases). The germline CDR1 and CDR2 sequences are DFQATT and SNEGSKA (reference sequence). This CDR3 region has 15 residues. Deletions cut 2 bases from V and 1 base from J, with 12 bases between.

The CDR3 protein is CASSLLSGSDEQFF. In DNA, the CDR3 is TGTGCCAGCAGCTTACTTAGCGGGAGCGATGAGCAGTTCTTC. The rearrangement uses TRBV7-3 and TRBJ2-1; 9 nucleotides match TRBD2. Germline lookup yields CDR1 SGHTA and CDR2 FQGTGA. This CDR3 is built from 14 residues. With V trimmed by 2 bases and J by 8 bases, 4 bases remained unmatched.

To note about this clonotype: Relative to the germline gene, one junction end is altered; a read error may explain this. The V and J genes are TRBV4-1 and TRBJ1-6, with D tentatively TRBD1 (5 bases). This CDR3 is built from 12 residues. CDR1 MGHRA and CDR2 YSYEKL come from the germline V gene. Here the CDR3 reads CASSQDRGEPTF. CDR3 DNA: TGCGCCAGCAGCCAAGATAGAGGGGAGCCAACCTTT.

This chain connects TRBV29-1 to TRBJ2-2; the D gene is possibly TRBD1 (6 bases). The CDR3 totals 14 residues. In germline, CDR1 is SQVTM, CDR2 ANQGSEA. The V end lost 2 bases, the J end lost 1 base, and 8 bases lay between the germline ends. The CDR3 reads CSVESRGNTGELFF. As DNA, the CDR3 is TGCAGCGTTGAAAGCAGGGGGAACACCGGGGAGCTGTTTTTT.

V usage is TRBV20-1 and J usage is TRBJ1-3; weak D call: TRBD1 (6 bases). Germline loops: CDR1 DFQATT, CDR2 SNEGSKA (reference sequence). The CDR3 contains 16 residues. V was clipped by 0 bases and J by 0 bases, with 12 bases between them. The CDR3 sequence: CSARDLTGVSGNTIYF. Here the CDR3 DNA reads TGCAGTGCTAGAGATCTGACAGGTGTCTCTGGAAACACCATATATTTT.

This clonotype turned up a few times. The rearrangement joins TRBV20-1 to TRBJ2-7; D is undetermined. V was trimmed by 6 bases and J by 0 bases, leaving 12 bases between them. CDR1 is DFQATT, CDR2 SNEGSKA, per germline (reference sequence). This CDR3 region has 13 residues. CDR3 sequence (DNA): TGCAGTGCAAACCTATACAGCTCCTACGAGCAGTACTTC. Translation gives CSANLYSSYEQYF.

This clonotype was seen only a few times. The CDR3 protein is CASSQDQGSYGYTF. In DNA form, the CDR3 reads TGCGCCAGCAGCCAAGATCAGGGGAGCTATGGCTACACCTTC. The gene calls are TRBV4-1 and TRBJ1-2, with TRBD1 as a possible D gene (6 bases). This CDR3 has 14 residues. Germline CDR1 reads MGHRA; CDR2 reads YSYEKL. V was clipped by 0 bases and J by 4 bases, with 9 bases between them.

The rearrangement joins TRBV14 to TRBJ2-7; weak D call: TRBD2 (6 bases). Germline V lookup: CDR1 SGHDN, CDR2 FVKESK. The length of the CDR3 is 18 residues. Trimming left V 0 bases short and J 7 bases short, with 25 bases between. The CDR3 DNA reads TGTGCCAGCAGCCAAGATTCTTCAAAACGACTAGTCCCAGGGGAGCAGTACTTC. Protein sequence: CASSQDSSKRLVPGEQYF.

The rearrangement joins TRBV4-1 to TRBJ1-3; tentative D call: TRBD1 (5 bases). In germline, CDR1 is MGHRA, CDR2 YSYEKL. Trimming removed 2 bases from V and 3 bases from J, with 17 bases in between. The CDR3 length is 17 residues. The CDR3 coding sequence is TGCGCCAGCAGCCAATCCCTGGGGCTGGGCGGTGGAAACACCATATATTTT. Translated, it gives CASSQSLGLGGGNTIYF.

This rearrangement joins TRBV29-1 to TRBJ2-3, with 14 bases that match TRBD2. The CDR3 has 20 amino acids. The V segment lost 2 bases and the J segment 1 base; nucleotides outside the gene matches: 14. Germline V gene sequence: CDR1 SQVTM, CDR2 ANQGSEA. For the CDR3, the DNA is TGCAGCGTTGAAAACCCCGCGGGACTAGCGGGAGTTTGGGGCACAGATACGCAGTATTTT. It yields the protein CSVENPAGLAGVWGTDTQYF.

The chain recombines TRBV12-2 with TRBJ2-1; the listed D gene, TRBD2, was not tested against the DNA. TRBV12-2 constitutes a pseudogene. CDR3 length equals 15 residues. The CDR3 region has the DNA TGTGCAAGTCGCCCTCAGCGGGGGGTTGGCAATGAGCAGTTCTTC. The encoded protein is CASRPQRGVGNEQFF.

This sequence joins TRBV29-1 and TRBJ2-1, with a tentative D call TRBD1 (5 bases). Germline CDR1 SQVTM, CDR2 ANQGSEA. V was shortened by 5 bases and J by 6 bases, with 11 bases between the two germline ends. There are 12 residues in the CDR3. The CDR3: CSVRTGVNEQFF. The DNA for the CDR3 is TGCAGCGTTCGAACAGGTGTCAATGAGCAGTTCTTC.

The V call is TRBV29-1, the J call TRBJ2-5; the D gene is possibly TRBD2 (6 bases). V lost 6 bases, J lost 4 bases, and 12 bases lay in between. The CDR3 runs to 12 residues. Germline lookup yields CDR1 SQVTM and CDR2 ANQGSEA. DNA of the CDR3: TGCAGCGTCGGAGGGGCCCGAGAGACCCAGTACTTC. This sequence encodes CSVGGARETQYF.

This clonotype has at least ten counts. V and J are TRBV4-2 and TRBJ2-7; D not resolved. CDR3 length: 13 residues. The germline V gene has CDR1 LGHNA and CDR2 YNFKEQ. V lost 3 bases, J lost 3 bases, and 9 bases lay in between. The CDR3 sequence is CASSHPEVYEQYF. The CDR3 DNA is TGTGCCAGCAGCCATCCTGAAGTCTACGAGCAGTACTTC.

This sequence joins TRBV7-9 and TRBJ2-5; 9 bases are a match to TRBD2. Germline V CDR1 and CDR2: SEHNR, FQNEAQ (reference sequence). The CDR3 runs 15 residues. V dropped 4 bases and J dropped 5; count of bases not matched to a gene: 8. This CDR3 is CASSSLSGSMETQYF. CDR3 in DNA: TGTGCCAGCAGCTCCCTTAGCGGGAGTATGGAGACCCAGTACTTC. The full variable domain, its missing parts supplied by reference TRBV7-9 and TRBJ2-5, is DTGVSQNPRHKITKRGQNVTFRCDPISEHNRLYWYRQTLGQGPEFLTYFQNEAQLEKSRLLSDRFSAERPKGSFSTLEIQRTEQGDSAMYLCASSSLSGSMETQYFGPGTRLLVL.

This clonotype came up a few times. J is TRBJ2-6 and V is TRBV12-3 or TRBV12-4; D may match TRBD1 or TRBD2 (5 bases each). The CDR3 has 17 amino acids. Trimming left V 3 bases short and J 0 bases short, with 12 bases between. The DNA of the CDR3 is TGTGCCAGCAGTTTGGGGGATTTACACTCTGGGGCCAACGTCCTGACTTTC. Its translation: CASSLGDLHSGANVLTF.

This chain joins TRBV7-9 and TRBJ2-1; 13 positions agree with TRBD2. The CDR3 contains 15 residues. Germline V lookup: CDR1 SEHNR, CDR2 FQNEAQ (reference sequence). With 6 bases clipped from V and 5 bases from J, the junction kept 4 bases outside the gene matches. CDR3 DNA sequence: TGTGCCAGCAGTCGACTAGCGGGAGGCCACAATGAGCAGTTCTTC. Translating it yields CASSRLAGGHNEQFF.

The chain links TRBV29-1 to TRBJ2-7; D is perhaps TRBD1 (5 bases). The germline gives CDR1 SQVTM, CDR2 ANQGSEA. The CDR3 sequence is 14 residues long. The ends were cut back, 4 bases at V and 1 base at J, with 14 bases in the middle. The CDR3 DNA sequence: TGCAGCGTTGTTCCTTGGACACAGTCCTACGAGCAGTACTTC. Amino acid sequence: CSVVPWTQSYEQYF.

This clonotype has at least ten counts. The genes are TRBV7-9 and TRBJ1-1; 7 nucleotides line up with TRBD1. CDR1 and CDR2 (germline): SEHNR, FQNEAQ (reference sequence). The V and J ends lost 7 bases and 5 bases, in that order; junction bases with no gene match: 7. The length of the CDR3 is 13 residues. The CDR3 loop reads CASNQGVMTEAFF. DNA of the CDR3: TGTGCCAGCAACCAGGGGGTTATGACTGAAGCTTTCTTT.

This clonotype came up a few times. The chain employs TRBV30 and TRBJ2-3; perhaps TRBD2 as D (6 bases). This CDR3 has 14 residues. Germline V gives CDR1 GTSNPN, CDR2 SVGIG (reference sequence). Trimming shortened V by 2 bases and J by 4 bases, and 13 bases separated the two germline ends. The CDR3 region is CAWSPGRGADTQYF. DNA for the CDR3: TGTGCCTGGAGTCCCGGGAGAGGTGCAGATACGCAGTATTTT.

This clonotype has a count of ten or more. This chain links TRBV6-5 with TRBJ2-2, with 8 bases that match TRBD1. Germline-derived CDR1 and CDR2 are MNHEY and SVGAGI. With V trimmed by 3 bases and J by 3 bases, 6 bases remained unmatched. This CDR3 has 16 amino acids. For the CDR3, the DNA is TGTGCCAGCAGTTATAAGCGGACAGGGCACACCGGGGAGCTGTTTTTT. Translation gives CASSYKRTGHTGELFF.

This clonotype was counted a few times. The chain joins TRBV27 to TRBJ2-4; D gene unclear. V lost 3 bases to trimming and J lost 5 bases, with 2 bases between them. CDR3 length: 11 residues. The germline V gene encodes CDR1 MNHEY and CDR2 SMNVEV (reference sequence). The DNA of the CDR3 is TGTGCCAGCAGTTTCCAAAACATTCAGTACTTC. This gives the protein CASSFQNIQYF.

The chain couples TRBV27 to TRBJ2-7; 10 positions agree with TRBD2. J gave up 3 bases and V 4 bases, and 6 bases lay outside the gene matches. This CDR3 region has 15 residues. CDR1 is MNHEY and CDR2 is SMNVEV in the germline V gene (reference sequence). Written as DNA, the CDR3 is TGTGCCAGCAGTTGGAGCGGGAGGGCAAGCTACGAGCAGTACTTC. As protein: CASSWSGRASYEQYF.